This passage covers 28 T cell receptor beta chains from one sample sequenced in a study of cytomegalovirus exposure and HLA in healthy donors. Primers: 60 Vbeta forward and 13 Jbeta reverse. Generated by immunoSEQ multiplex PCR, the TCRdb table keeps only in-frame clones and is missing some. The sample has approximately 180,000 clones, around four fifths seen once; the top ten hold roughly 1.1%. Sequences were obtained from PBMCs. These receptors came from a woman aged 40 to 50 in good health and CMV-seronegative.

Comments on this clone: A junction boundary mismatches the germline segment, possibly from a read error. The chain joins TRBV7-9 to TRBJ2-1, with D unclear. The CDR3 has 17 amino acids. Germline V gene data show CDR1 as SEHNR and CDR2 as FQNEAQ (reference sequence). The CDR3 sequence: CSSSLVTYTLSYNEQFF. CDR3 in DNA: TGTTCCAGCAGCTTAGTTACCTATACCCTCTCCTACAATGAGCAGTTCTTC.

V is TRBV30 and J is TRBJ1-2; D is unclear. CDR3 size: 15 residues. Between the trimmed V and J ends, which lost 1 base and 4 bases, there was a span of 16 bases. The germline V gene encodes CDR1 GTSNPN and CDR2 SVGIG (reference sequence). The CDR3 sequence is CAWSAGRGGGYGYTF. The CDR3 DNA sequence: TGTGCCTGGAGTGCCGGTCGGGGTGGAGGCTATGGCTACACCTTC.

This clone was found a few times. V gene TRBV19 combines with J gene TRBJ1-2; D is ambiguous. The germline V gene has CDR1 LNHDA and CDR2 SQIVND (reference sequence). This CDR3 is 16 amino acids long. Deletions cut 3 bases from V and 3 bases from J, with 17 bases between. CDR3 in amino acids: CASSIALWERDYGYTF. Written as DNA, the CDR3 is TGTGCCAGTAGTATTGCCCTGTGGGAGAGGGACTATGGCTACACCTTC.

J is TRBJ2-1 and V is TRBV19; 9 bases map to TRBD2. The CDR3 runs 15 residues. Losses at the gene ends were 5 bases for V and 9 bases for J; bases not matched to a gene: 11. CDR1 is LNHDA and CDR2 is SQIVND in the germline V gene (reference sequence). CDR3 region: CASSSFSGSGSEQFF. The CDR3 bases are TGTGCCAGTAGTTCATTTAGCGGGAGTGGCAGTGAGCAGTTCTTC.

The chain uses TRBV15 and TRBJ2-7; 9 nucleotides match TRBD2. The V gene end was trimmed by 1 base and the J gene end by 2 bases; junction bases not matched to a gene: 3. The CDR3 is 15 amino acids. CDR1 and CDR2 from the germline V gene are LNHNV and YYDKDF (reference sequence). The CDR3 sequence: CATSRASGTTYEQYF. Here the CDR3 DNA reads TGTGCCACCAGCAGAGCTAGCGGGACCACCTACGAGCAGTACTTC. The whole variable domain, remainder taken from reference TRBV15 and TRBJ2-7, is DAMVIQNPRYQVTQFGKPVTLSCSQTLNHNVMYWYQQKSSQAPKLLFHYYDKDFNNEADTPDNFQSRRPNTSFCFLDIRSPGLGDTAMYLCATSRASGTTYEQYFGPGTRLTVT.

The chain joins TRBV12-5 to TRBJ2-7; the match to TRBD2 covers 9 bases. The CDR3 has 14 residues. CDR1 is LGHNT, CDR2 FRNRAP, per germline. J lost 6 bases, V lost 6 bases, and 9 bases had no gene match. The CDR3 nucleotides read TGTGCTAGTGGCCCTCTCAGTAGCGGGGGCGAGCAGTACTTC. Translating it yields CASGPLSSGGEQYF.

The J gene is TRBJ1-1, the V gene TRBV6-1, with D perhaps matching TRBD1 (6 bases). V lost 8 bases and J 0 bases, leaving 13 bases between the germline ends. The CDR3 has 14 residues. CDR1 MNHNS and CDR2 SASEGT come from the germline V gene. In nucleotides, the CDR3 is TGTGCCAGCCTGGAGGGGGGGTTGAACACTGAAGCTTTCTTT. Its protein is CASLEGGLNTEAFF.

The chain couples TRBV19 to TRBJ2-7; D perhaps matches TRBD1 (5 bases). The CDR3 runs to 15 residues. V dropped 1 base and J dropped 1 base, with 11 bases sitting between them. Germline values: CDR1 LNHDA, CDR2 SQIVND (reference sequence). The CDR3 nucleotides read TGTGCCAGTAGTATAGCATCAGGGTGGTCCTACGAGCAGTACTTC. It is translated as CASSIASGWSYEQYF.

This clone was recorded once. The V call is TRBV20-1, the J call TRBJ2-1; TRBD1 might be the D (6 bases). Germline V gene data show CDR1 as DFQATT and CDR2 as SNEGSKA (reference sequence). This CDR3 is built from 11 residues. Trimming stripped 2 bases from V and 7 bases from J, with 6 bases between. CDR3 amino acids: CSARRGNEQFF. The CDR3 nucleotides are TGCAGTGCTAGAAGGGGGAATGAGCAGTTCTTC.

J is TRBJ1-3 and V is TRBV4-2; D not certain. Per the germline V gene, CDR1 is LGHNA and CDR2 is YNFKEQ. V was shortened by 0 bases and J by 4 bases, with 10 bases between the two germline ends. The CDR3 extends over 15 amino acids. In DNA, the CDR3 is TGTGCCAGCAGCCAAGAGAGACACCCGGGAAACACCATATATTTT. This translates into CASSQERHPGNTIYF.

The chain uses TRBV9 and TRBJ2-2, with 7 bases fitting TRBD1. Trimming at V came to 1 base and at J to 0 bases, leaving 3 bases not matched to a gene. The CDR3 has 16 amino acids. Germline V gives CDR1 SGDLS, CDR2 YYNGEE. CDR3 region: CASSVTGDANTGELFF. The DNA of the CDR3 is TGTGCCAGCAGCGTAACAGGGGACGCGAACACCGGGGAGCTGTTTTTT.

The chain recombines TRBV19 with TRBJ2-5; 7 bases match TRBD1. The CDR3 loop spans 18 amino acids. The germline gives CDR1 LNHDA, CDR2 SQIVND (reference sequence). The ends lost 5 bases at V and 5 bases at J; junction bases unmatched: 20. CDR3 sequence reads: CASSALLLRQGGQETQYF. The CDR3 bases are TGTGCCAGTAGTGCCCTTCTGCTTAGACAGGGCGGACAGGAGACCCAGTACTTC. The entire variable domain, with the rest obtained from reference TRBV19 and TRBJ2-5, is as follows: DGGITQSPKYLFRKEGQNVTLSCEQNLNHDAMYWYRQDPGQGLRLIYYSQIVNDFQKGDIAEGYSVSREKKESFPLTVTSAQKNPTAFYLCASSALLLRQGGQETQYFGPGTRLLVL.

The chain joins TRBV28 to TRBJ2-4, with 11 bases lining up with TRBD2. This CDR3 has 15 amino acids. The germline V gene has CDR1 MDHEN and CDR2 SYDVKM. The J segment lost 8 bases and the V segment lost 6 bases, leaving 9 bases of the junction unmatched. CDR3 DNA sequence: TGTGCCAGCAGCGTCACTAGCGGGAGTTTGGACATTCAGTACTTC. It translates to CASSVTSGSLDIQYF.

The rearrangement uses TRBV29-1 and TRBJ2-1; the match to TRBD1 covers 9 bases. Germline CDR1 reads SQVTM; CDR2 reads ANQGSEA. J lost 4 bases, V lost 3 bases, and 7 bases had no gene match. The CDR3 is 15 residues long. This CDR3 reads CSVESGTGPYNEQFF. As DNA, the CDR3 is TGCAGCGTTGAGTCGGGGACAGGGCCTTACAATGAGCAGTTCTTC.

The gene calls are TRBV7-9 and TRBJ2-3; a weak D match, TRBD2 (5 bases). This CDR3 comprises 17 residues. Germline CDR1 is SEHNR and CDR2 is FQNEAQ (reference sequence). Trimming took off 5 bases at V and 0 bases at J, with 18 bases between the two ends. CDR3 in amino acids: CASSRGLAELSTDTQYF. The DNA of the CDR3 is TGTGCCAGCAGCCGCGGGTTGGCGGAGCTAAGCACAGATACGCAGTATTTT.

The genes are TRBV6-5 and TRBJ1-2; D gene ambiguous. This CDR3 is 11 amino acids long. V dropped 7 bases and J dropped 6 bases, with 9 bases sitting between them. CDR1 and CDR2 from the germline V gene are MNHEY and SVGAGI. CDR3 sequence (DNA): TGTGCCAGCAACGGGATAAATGGCTACACCTTC. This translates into CASNGINGYTF.

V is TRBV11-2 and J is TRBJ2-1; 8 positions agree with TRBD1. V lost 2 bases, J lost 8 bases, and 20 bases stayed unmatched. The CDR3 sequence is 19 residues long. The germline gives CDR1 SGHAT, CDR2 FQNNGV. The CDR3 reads CASSLMADRGLKEVYEQFF. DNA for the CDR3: TGTGCCAGCAGCTTAATGGCCGACAGGGGCTTGAAAGAGGTCTATGAGCAGTTCTTC.

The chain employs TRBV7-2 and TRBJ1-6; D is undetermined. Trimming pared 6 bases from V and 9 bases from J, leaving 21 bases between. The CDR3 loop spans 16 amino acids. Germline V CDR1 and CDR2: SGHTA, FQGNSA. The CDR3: CASSPDRGGYGSPLHF. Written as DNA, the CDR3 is TGTGCCAGCAGTCCAGACCGAGGTGGTTACGGTTCACCCCTCCACTTT.

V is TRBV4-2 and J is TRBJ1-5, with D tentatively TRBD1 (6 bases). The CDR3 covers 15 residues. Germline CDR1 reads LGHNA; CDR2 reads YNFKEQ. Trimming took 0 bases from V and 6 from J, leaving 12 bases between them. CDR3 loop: CASSQDWTEGQPQHF. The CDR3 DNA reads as TGTGCCAGCAGCCAAGATTGGACAGAAGGTCAGCCCCAGCATTTT.

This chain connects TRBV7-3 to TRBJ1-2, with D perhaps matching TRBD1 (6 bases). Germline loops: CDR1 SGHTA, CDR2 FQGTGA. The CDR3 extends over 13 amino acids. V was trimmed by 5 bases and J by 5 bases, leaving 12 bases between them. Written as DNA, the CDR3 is TGTGCCAGCAGCCCCGGACAGCTTTATGGCTACACCTTC. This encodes CASSPGQLYGYTF.

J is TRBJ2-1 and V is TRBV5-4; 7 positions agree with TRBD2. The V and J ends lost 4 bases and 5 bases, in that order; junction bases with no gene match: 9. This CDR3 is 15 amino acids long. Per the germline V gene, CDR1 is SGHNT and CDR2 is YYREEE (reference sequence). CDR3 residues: CASSAGVAENNEQFF. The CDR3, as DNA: TGTGCCAGCAGCGCGGGAGTAGCCGAAAACAATGAGCAGTTCTTC.

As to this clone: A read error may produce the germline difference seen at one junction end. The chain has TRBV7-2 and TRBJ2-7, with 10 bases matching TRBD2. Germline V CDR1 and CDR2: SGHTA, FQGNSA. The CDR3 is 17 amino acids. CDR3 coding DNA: TGTGCCAGCAGCTTAGGGGGCCAAGCGGGAGGGCCCTACGGGCAGTACTTC. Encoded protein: CASSLGGQAGGPYGQYF.

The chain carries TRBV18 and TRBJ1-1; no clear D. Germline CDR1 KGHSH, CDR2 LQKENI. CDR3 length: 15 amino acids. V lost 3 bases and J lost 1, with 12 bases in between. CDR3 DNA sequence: TGTGCCAGCTCACCCATCCTCACAACGAACACTGAAGCTTTCTTT. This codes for CASSPILTTNTEAFF.

In DNA, the CDR3 is TGTGCCAGCAGCTTTAGTGAAGAGACCCAGTACTTC. Residues: CASSFSEETQYF. The rearrangement uses TRBV7-2 and TRBJ2-5; no firm D call. Between the trimmed V and J ends, which lost 3 bases and 3 bases, there was a span of 5 bases. The CDR3 length is 12 residues. Germline CDR1 and CDR2: SGHTA and FQGNSA.

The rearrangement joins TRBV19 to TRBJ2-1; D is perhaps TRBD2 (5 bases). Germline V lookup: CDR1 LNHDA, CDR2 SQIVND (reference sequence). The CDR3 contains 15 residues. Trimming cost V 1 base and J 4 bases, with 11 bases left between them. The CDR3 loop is CASSIVGGRYNEQFF. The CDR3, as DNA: TGTGCCAGTAGTATAGTGGGCGGGCGGTACAATGAGCAGTTCTTC.

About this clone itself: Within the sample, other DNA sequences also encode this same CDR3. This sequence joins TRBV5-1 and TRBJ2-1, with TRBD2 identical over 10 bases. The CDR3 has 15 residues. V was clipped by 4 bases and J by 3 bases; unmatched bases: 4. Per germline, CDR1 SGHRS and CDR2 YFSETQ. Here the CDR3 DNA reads TGCGCCAGCAGCCCAGGACTAGCGGACTACAATGAGCAGTTCTTC. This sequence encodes CASSPGLADYNEQFF. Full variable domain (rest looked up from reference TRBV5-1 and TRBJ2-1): KAGVTQTPRYLIKTRGQQVTLSCSPISGHRSVSWYQQTPGQGLQFLFEYFSETQRNKGNFPGRFSGRQFSNSRSEMNVSTLELGDSALYLCASSPGLADYNEQFFGPGTRLTVL.

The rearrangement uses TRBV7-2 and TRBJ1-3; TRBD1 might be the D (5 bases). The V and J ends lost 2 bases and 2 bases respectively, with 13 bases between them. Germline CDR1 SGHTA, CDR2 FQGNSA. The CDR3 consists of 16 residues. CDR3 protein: CASSLNPAGAGNTIYF. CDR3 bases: TGTGCCAGCAGCTTAAATCCTGCGGGGGCTGGAAACACCATATATTTT.

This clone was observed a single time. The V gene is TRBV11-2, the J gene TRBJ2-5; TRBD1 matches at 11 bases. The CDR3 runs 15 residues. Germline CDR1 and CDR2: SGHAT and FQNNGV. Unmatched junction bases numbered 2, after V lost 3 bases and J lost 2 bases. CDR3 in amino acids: CASSLGTGGQETQYF. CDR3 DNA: TGTGCCAGCAGCTTGGGGACAGGGGGACAAGAGACCCAGTACTTC.